The 4 T cell receptor beta chains listed next were all sequenced from one sample in a study of cytomegalovirus exposure and HLA in healthy donors. With 60 Vbeta and 13 Jbeta primers, the PCR was carried out. TCRdb keeps only in-frame clones here, not all; method: immunoSEQ multiplex PCR. This listing includes approximately 140,000 clones. Sequencing was carried out using PBMCs. Receptor source: a woman aged 45 to 65 in good health and CMV-seronegative.

This sequence joins TRBV13 and TRBJ2-7; 8 positions match TRBD1. This CDR3 comprises 15 residues. V dropped 0 bases and J dropped 0; count of bases not matched to a gene: 1. Germline CDR1 PRHDT, CDR2 FYEKMQ (reference sequence). CDR3 sequence (DNA): TGTGCCAGCAGCTTAGGGACAGGGGACTCCTACGAGCAGTACTTC. This gives the protein CASSLGTGDSYEQYF.

The rearrangement links TRBV4-3 to TRBJ2-3; 8 bases map to TRBD1. V gave up 4 bases and J gave up 6 bases; unmatched junction bases: 9. CDR1 LGHNA and CDR2 YSLEER come from the germline V gene. The CDR3 has 15 residues. The chain's CDR3 is CASSLQGAQGDTQYF. Written as DNA, the CDR3 is TGCGCCAGCAGCCTTCAGGGGGCGCAGGGTGATACGCAGTATTTT.

The chain links TRBV28 to TRBJ1-5; D is undetermined. Trimming cost V 5 bases and J 0 bases, with 5 bases left between them. This CDR3 spans 13 amino acids. Germline CDR1 MDHEN, CDR2 SYDVKM. In DNA form, the CDR3 reads TGTGCCAGCAGTGAACTTAGCAATCAGCCCCAGCATTTT. It specifies CASSELSNQPQHF. Drawing the rest from reference TRBV28 and TRBJ1-5, the complete variable domain is DVKVTQSSRYLVKRTGEKVFLECVQDMDHENMFWYRQDPGLGLRLIYFSYDVKMKEKGDIPEGYSVSREKKERFSLILESASTNQTSMYLCASSELSNQPQHFGDGTRLSIL.

The chain recombines TRBV7-3 with TRBJ2-6; 8 bases align to TRBD2. This CDR3 is 15 amino acids long. The V gene's germline CDR1 is SGHTA and CDR2 FQGTGA. V shed 4 bases and J 2 bases; nucleotides not matched to a gene: 1. The CDR3 spells CASSSGGAGANVLTF. The CDR3 DNA is TGTGCCAGCAGCTCCGGGGGGGCTGGGGCCAACGTCCTGACTTTC.